Below, 22 T cell receptor beta chains from the same sample are listed, as sequenced in a study of blood T cell repertoires in COVID-19 (dated by TCRdb to about 2020). The library came from the immunoSEQ multiplex PCR assay. In TCRdb, the immuneACCESS table is reduced to in-frame sequences with V and J assigned. These tables do not hold every clone; where another copy was compared, an unresolved V gene accounts for under half, and the others remain unexplained. The table for this sample lists hundreds of thousands of clones; roughly 92% of them were counted only once. The top ten hold about 0.8% of the sample. Sequenced input: peripheral blood. Receptors were obtained from a man between 60 and 70 years old with COVID-19, enrolled during active disease.

This sequence joins TRBV18 and TRBJ2-3, with a tentative D call TRBD2 (6 bases). The germline V and J ends were trimmed by 5 bases and 2 bases, with 17 bases remaining between them. Per the germline V gene, CDR1 is KGHSH and CDR2 is LQKENI. There are 16 residues in the CDR3. For the CDR3, the DNA is TGTGCCAGCTCAGACAACTCGGGACTTACCACAGATACGCAGTATTTT. Its translation: CASSDNSGLTTDTQYF.

The V and J genes are TRBV5-1 and TRBJ2-6, with a weak D call TRBD2 (5 bases). The CDR3 is 18 amino acids. The V and J ends lost 4 bases and 0 bases respectively, with 17 bases between them. CDR1 and CDR2 from the germline V gene are SGHRS and YFSETQ. The CDR3 sequence is CASSSGDRRSSGANVLTF. The CDR3, as DNA: TGCGCCAGCAGCAGCGGCGATCGGAGAAGCTCTGGGGCCAACGTCCTGACTTTC.

This clone was seen once. The rearrangement links TRBV4-1 to TRBJ2-1, with 9 bases fitting TRBD2. This CDR3 spans 17 amino acids. CDR1 is MGHRA and CDR2 is YSYEKL in the germline V gene. V dropped 3 bases and J dropped 8; count of bases not matched to a gene: 14. The CDR3 sequence is CASSQALVIAGDHEQFF. In nucleotides, the CDR3 is TGCGCCAGCAGCCAGGCACTCGTAATAGCGGGAGACCATGAGCAGTTCTTC.

The V call is TRBV6-5, the J call TRBJ2-1; TRBD2 might be the D (5 bases). This CDR3 spans 14 amino acids. The germline V and J ends were trimmed by 10 bases and 15 bases, with 28 bases remaining between them. CDR1 and CDR2 (germline): MNHEY, SVGAGI. DNA of the CDR3: TGTGCCACCTTAGAATCAGCCGGGAACCCAGGTGCGTTCTTC. It yields the protein CATLESAGNPGAFF.

This chain uses TRBV7-2 with TRBJ2-1; the match to TRBD2 covers 12 bases. Germline V CDR1 and CDR2: SGHTA, FQGNSA. The V gene end was trimmed by 0 bases and the J gene end by 1 base; junction bases not matched to a gene: 13. This CDR3 comprises 21 residues. CDR3 bases: TGTGCCAGCAGCTTAGCGGCCCGACTAGCGGGAGTCTCCCAATCCTACAATGAGCAGTTCTTC. Translated: CASSLAARLAGVSQSYNEQFF.

The rearrangement joins TRBV19 to TRBJ2-2, with a tentative D call TRBD1 (6 bases). V was shortened by 1 base and J by 12 bases, with 12 bases between the two germline ends. This CDR3 comprises 13 residues. Germline V lookup: CDR1 LNHDA, CDR2 SQIVND (reference sequence). The chain's CDR3 is CASSIVEGEKLFF. CDR3 bases: TGTGCCAGTAGTATAGTAGAGGGGGAGAAGCTGTTTTTT.

DNA of the CDR3: TGTGCCAGCTCACCACCGGCTTCCCAGGGGTTGTACGAGCAGTACTTC. This encodes CASSPPASQGLYEQYF. V is TRBV18 and J is TRBJ2-7; tentative D call: TRBD1 (6 bases). Germline V gene data show CDR1 as KGHSH and CDR2 as LQKENI. With 0 bases removed from V and 4 bases from J, the gap between germline ends came to 16 bases. The CDR3 is 16 residues long.

The chain has TRBV18 and TRBJ2-3; 8 bases match TRBD1. In germline, CDR1 is KGHSH, CDR2 LQKENI. V was pared by 4 bases and J by 7 bases, with 10 bases of the junction left unmatched. This CDR3 is built from 15 residues. In nucleotides, the CDR3 is TGTGCCAGCTCACGTCCGGGACAGGCCTCAAATACGCAGTATTTT. As protein: CASSRPGQASNTQYF.

The V call is TRBV5-1, the J call TRBJ2-1; 13 nucleotides agree with TRBD2. Trimming removed 4 bases from V and 4 bases from J; junction bases left unmatched: 5. This CDR3 spans 16 amino acids. The germline V gene encodes CDR1 SGHRS and CDR2 YFSETQ. The CDR3 reads CASSPRTSGGYNEQFF. In nucleotides, the CDR3 is TGCGCCAGCAGCCCTAGGACTAGCGGGGGATACAATGAGCAGTTCTTC.

The rearrangement joins TRBV19 to TRBJ1-1, with D possibly being TRBD1 (5 bases). Germline lookup yields CDR1 LNHDA and CDR2 SQIVND (reference sequence). The V gene lost 1 base and the J gene lost 4 bases, with 7 bases spanning the gap. The CDR3 runs to 13 residues. Here the CDR3 reads CASSIGGGTEAFF. CDR3 nucleotide sequence: TGTGCCAGTAGTATAGGGGGCGGCACTGAAGCTTTCTTT. Full variable domain (remainder filled in from reference TRBV19 and TRBJ1-1): DGGITQSPKYLFRKEGQNVTLSCEQNLNHDAMYWYRQDPGQGLRLIYYSQIVNDFQKGDIAEGYSVSREKKESFPLTVTSAQKNPTAFYLCASSIGGGTEAFFGQGTRLTVV.

J is TRBJ1-1 and V is TRBV30, with TRBD1 matching 8 bases. CDR1 is GTSNPN, CDR2 SVGIG, per germline (reference sequence). The CDR3 spans 14 residues. V shed 2 bases, J shed 7 bases, and the junction held 9 bases outside the gene matches. CDR3 bases: TGTGCCTGGAGTCCCCACCCCGGGACAGGTGAAGCTTTCTTT. Amino acids: CAWSPHPGTGEAFF.

V and J are TRBV5-1 and TRBJ2-6; D possibly corresponds to TRBD2 (5 bases). Germline lookup yields CDR1 SGHRS and CDR2 YFSETQ. The CDR3 has 16 amino acids. V lost 4 bases and J 0 bases, leaving 11 bases between the germline ends. In nucleotides, the CDR3 is TGCGCCAGCAGCCTGGGAGCTATCTCTGGGGCCAACGTCCTGACTTTC. Its protein is CASSLGAISGANVLTF.

The chain links TRBV6-5 to TRBJ1-2; TRBD1 matches at 10 bases. There are 15 residues in the CDR3. Germline V gives CDR1 MNHEY, CDR2 SVGAGI. The trim removed 4 bases at V and 6 bases at J, leaving 8 bases unmatched. CDR3 nucleotide sequence: TGTGCCAGCAGTTCCCAAGACAGGGGGCCCGATGGCTACACCTTC. Protein product: CASSSQDRGPDGYTF.

V and J are TRBV5-1 and TRBJ1-6; perhaps TRBD1 as D (6 bases). Trimming shortened V by 0 bases and J by 6 bases, and 19 bases separated the two germline ends. The CDR3 sequence is 18 residues long. CDR1 and CDR2 (germline): SGHRS, YFSETQ. The CDR3 protein is CASSLEPTGSGFNSPLHF. The CDR3, as DNA: TGCGCCAGCAGCTTGGAGCCCACAGGGAGCGGCTTTAATTCACCCCTCCACTTT.

CDR3 in amino acids: CASSEAGPSRRKFF. The CDR3 bases are TGTGCCAGCAGTGAAGCGGGCCCGAGCAGGAGGAAGTTCTTC. The rearrangement uses TRBV2 and TRBJ2-1; D is perhaps TRBD2 (5 bases). This CDR3 is built from 14 residues. Per germline, CDR1 SNHLY and CDR2 FYNNEI. The germline V and J ends were trimmed by 0 bases and 14 bases, with 17 bases remaining between them.

About this clone: The junction and the germline gene differ at one end; a read error may be behind it. The chain links TRBV28 to TRBJ2-2, with 9 bases matching TRBD2. This CDR3 is built from 14 residues. Germline CDR1 reads MDHEN; CDR2 reads SYDVKM. The CDR3 nucleotides are TGTGCCAACAGTTTAAGCGGGAGGCCCGGGGAGCTGTTTTTT. It codes for CANSLSGRPGELFF.

The rearrangement joins TRBV13 to TRBJ1-1; D not certain. The CDR3 runs to 15 residues. V shed 5 bases and J shed 10 bases, with 23 bases lying between them. CDR1 is PRHDT, CDR2 FYEKMQ, per germline (reference sequence). CDR3 amino acids: CASSPRTSGLLGAFF. The CDR3 DNA reads TGTGCCAGCAGCCCAAGGACTTCGGGCCTTTTGGGAGCTTTCTTT.

V and J are TRBV19 and TRBJ1-5; weak D call: TRBD1 (6 bases). Between the trimmed V and J ends, which lost 3 bases and 1 base, there was a span of 13 bases. This CDR3 comprises 16 residues. Germline lookup yields CDR1 LNHDA and CDR2 SQIVND (reference sequence). The CDR3 DNA reads TGTGCCAGTAGTATGGGCAGGGGACCAAGCAATCAGCCCCAGCATTTT. Protein: CASSMGRGPSNQPQHF.

This chain connects TRBV19 to TRBJ2-1; 11 positions agree with TRBD2. V gave up 7 bases and J gave up 2 bases; unmatched junction bases: 10. The CDR3 is 17 residues long. CDR1 and CDR2 (germline): LNHDA, SQIVND (reference sequence). Here the CDR3 DNA reads TGTGCCAGTAACCCCCCCTTTAGCGGGGGGGCCTACAATGAGCAGTTCTTC. Its translation is CASNPPFSGGAYNEQFF.

This chain joins TRBV6-5 and TRBJ2-3; no clear D gene. CDR1 and CDR2 (germline): MNHEY, SVGAGI. Deletions cut 5 bases from V and 0 bases from J, with 3 bases between. This CDR3 contains 12 residues. The CDR3 reads CASSLSTDTQYF. The CDR3 DNA reads as TGTGCCAGCAGTCTTAGCACAGATACGCAGTATTTT.

The chain links TRBV5-4 to TRBJ2-5; D remains ambiguous. The V end lost 5 bases, the J end lost 5 bases, and 13 bases lay between the germline ends. The germline V gene has CDR1 SGHNT and CDR2 YYREEE (reference sequence). The CDR3 totals 13 residues. CDR3 in amino acids: CASRWSVDETQYF. The CDR3 region has the DNA TGTGCCAGCAGGTGGTCAGTTGATGAGACCCAGTACTTC.

The CDR3 loop is CASRSVEGWYGYTF. The CDR3 bases are TGTGCCAGCAGATCTGTGGAGGGCTGGTATGGCTACACCTTC. The V gene is TRBV6-4, the J gene TRBJ1-2; D gene uncertain. The germline CDR1 and CDR2 sequences are MRHNA and SNTAGT. CDR3 length: 14 amino acids. V was clipped by 6 bases and J by 5 bases, with 16 bases between them.